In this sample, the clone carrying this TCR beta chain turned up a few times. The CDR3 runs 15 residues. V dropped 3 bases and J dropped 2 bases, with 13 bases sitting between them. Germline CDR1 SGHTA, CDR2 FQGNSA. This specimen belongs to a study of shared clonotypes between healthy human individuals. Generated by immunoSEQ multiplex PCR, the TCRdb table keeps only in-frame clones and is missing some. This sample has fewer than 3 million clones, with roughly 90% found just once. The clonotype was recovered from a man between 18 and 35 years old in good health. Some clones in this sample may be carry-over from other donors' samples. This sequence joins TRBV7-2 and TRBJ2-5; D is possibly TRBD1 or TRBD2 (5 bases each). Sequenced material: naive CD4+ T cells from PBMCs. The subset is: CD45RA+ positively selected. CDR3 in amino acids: CASSLAGWGQETQYF. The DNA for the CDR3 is TGTGCCAGCAGCTTGGCAGGCTGGGGGCAAGAGACCCAGTACTTC.